These T cell receptor beta chains were read from a single sample in a study of blood T cell repertoires in COVID-19. Libraries were prepared by immunoSEQ multiplex PCR; TCRdb keeps only in-frame clonotypes and omits some of them. The table records about 210,000 clones, under 90% of them present only once. Sequenced: peripheral blood. These receptors originate from a woman older than 75 with COVID-19, enrolled during active disease. Both conserved end residues are part of each CDR3.

CDR3 protein: CATSWRGTTDTQYF
V gene: TRBV15
J gene: TRBJ2-3

CDR3 protein: CATSDSREETQYF
V gene: TRBV24-1
J gene: TRBJ2-5

CDR3 protein: CASSPGGGQISGNTIYF
V gene: TRBV28
J gene: TRBJ1-3

CDR3 protein: CASSLGLDYEQYF
V gene: TRBV7-9
J gene: TRBJ2-7

CDR3 protein: CASGSGEVADTQYF
V gene: TRBV5-1
J gene: TRBJ2-3

CDR3 protein: CASTAYRGLTEAFF
V gene: TRBV6-5
J gene: TRBJ1-1

CDR3 protein: CASSGQGHTEAFF
V gene: TRBV3-1/TRBV3-2
J gene: TRBJ1-1

CDR3 protein: CASSPGREDTIYF
V gene: TRBV18
J gene: TRBJ1-3

CDR3 protein: CASSPGDLGPDTQYF
V gene: TRBV18
J gene: TRBJ2-3

CDR3 protein: CASSQTPGQAYYGYTF
V gene: TRBV3-1/TRBV3-2
J gene: TRBJ1-2

CDR3 protein: CASSQDVRTGYSSTDTQYF
V gene: TRBV4-1
J gene: TRBJ2-3

CDR3 protein: CASSTQGNTEAFF
V gene: TRBV7-3
J gene: TRBJ1-1

CDR3 protein: CASRHPSNEQFF
V gene: TRBV3-1/TRBV3-2
J gene: TRBJ2-1

CDR3 protein: CASSRLVVSSYNEQFF
V gene: TRBV18
J gene: TRBJ2-1

CDR3 protein: CASSLARDNSPLHF
V gene: TRBV11-1
J gene: TRBJ1-6

CDR3 protein: CASSSGQGLAEAFF
V gene: TRBV28
J gene: TRBJ1-1

CDR3 protein: CASSSLSPETQYF
V gene: TRBV11-1
J gene: TRBJ2-5

CDR3 protein: CASSTGDRFWTNEKLFF
V gene: TRBV5-5
J gene: TRBJ1-4

CDR3 protein: CATSDPSKGDEKLFF
V gene: TRBV24-1
J gene: TRBJ1-4

CDR3 protein: CASSALTGGRTDTQYF
V gene: TRBV2
J gene: TRBJ2-3

CDR3 protein: CASSEVVVLNGNTIYF
V gene: TRBV6-1
J gene: TRBJ1-3

CDR3 protein: CASRGDRANSPLHF
V gene: TRBV19
J gene: TRBJ1-6

CDR3 protein: CAISESTLGRGAPLHF
V gene: TRBV10-3
J gene: TRBJ1-6

CDR3 protein: CASGGRATTNEKLFF
V gene: TRBV7-6
J gene: TRBJ1-4

CDR3 protein: CASSRSVPETQYF
V gene: TRBV4-1
J gene: TRBJ2-5

CDR3 protein: CASSRNTEAFF
V gene: TRBV28
J gene: TRBJ1-1

CDR3 protein: CASSRFRAAANTGELFF
V gene: TRBV3-1/TRBV3-2
J gene: TRBJ2-2

CDR3 protein: CASSQPGGGTEAFF
V gene: TRBV3-1/TRBV3-2
J gene: TRBJ1-1

CDR3 protein: CASSEYTGNYGYTF
V gene: TRBV6-1
J gene: TRBJ1-2

CDR3 protein: CASGRDTDSYEQYF
V gene: TRBV19
J gene: TRBJ2-7

CDR3 protein: CASRLVTPSTDTQYF
V gene: TRBV6-5
J gene: TRBJ2-3

CDR3 protein: CASSPKLNTEAFF
V gene: TRBV18
J gene: TRBJ1-1

CDR3 protein: CATRGYGAGENTEAFF
V gene: TRBV24-1
J gene: TRBJ1-1

CDR3 protein: CASSPFVFYSEAFF
V gene: TRBV5-6
J gene: TRBJ1-1

CDR3 protein: CASSSTEANYGYTF
V gene: TRBV7-8
J gene: TRBJ1-2

CDR3 protein: CASSQVTGGYGRLFF
V gene: TRBV3-1/TRBV3-2
J gene: TRBJ1-4

CDR3 protein: CASSNPGNTEAFF
V gene: TRBV6-5
J gene: TRBJ1-1

CDR3 protein: CASSLAGGAVGYGYTF
V gene: TRBV5-5
J gene: TRBJ1-2

CDR3 protein: CASSYGSAFSGNTIYF
V gene: TRBV5-5
J gene: TRBJ1-3

CDR3 protein: CASSLAAAGAYNEQFF
V gene: TRBV5-1
J gene: TRBJ2-1

CDR3 protein: CASSEAGELFF
V gene: TRBV12-3/TRBV12-4
J gene: TRBJ1-4

CDR3 protein: CASSQVAGLAVTQYF
V gene: TRBV4-1
J gene: TRBJ2-5

CDR3 protein: CASSTYGLSNQPQHF
V gene: TRBV19
J gene: TRBJ1-5

CDR3 protein: CAGGLSSYEQYF
V gene: TRBV2
J gene: TRBJ2-7

CDR3 protein: CASSQKLDRGWTEAFF
V gene: TRBV27
J gene: TRBJ1-1

CDR3 protein: CASSRDGTRVQPQHF
V gene: TRBV5-5
J gene: TRBJ1-5

CDR3 protein: CASSQDVQYSYNSPLHF
V gene: TRBV4-1
J gene: TRBJ1-6

CDR3 protein: CASTTGAGTTYEQYF
V gene: TRBV7-9
J gene: TRBJ2-7

CDR3 protein: CASSATGGDEQFF
V gene: TRBV25-1
J gene: TRBJ2-1

CDR3 protein: CASSYVAGGYGGELFF
V gene: TRBV6-6
J gene: TRBJ2-2

CDR3 protein: CASSLATEVEAFF
V gene: TRBV28
J gene: TRBJ1-1

CDR3 protein: CASSLDRTPQFF
V gene: TRBV5-6
J gene: TRBJ2-1

CDR3 protein: CASSSSYEQYF
V gene: TRBV12-3/TRBV12-4
J gene: TRBJ2-7